This T cell receptor (beta chain) appears in the sequencing data of a study of blood T cell repertoires in COVID-19 (dated by TCRdb to the early 2020s). The study in broad terms: The collaborator samples originated in the United States, Italy and Spain and spanned the acute and convalescent phases of COVID-19. The repertoires were released in a freely available public database meant as a resource for research on the immune response to SARS-CoV-2. The samples were drawn from the first 160 participants of the ongoing ImmuneRACE study and from 950 to 1,500 subjects provided by 6 global collaborators. HLA class I and class II types, where available, came from metadata supplied by the sample provider rather than from assay-based typing. Sample metadata almost always included a de-identified subject ID, COVID-19 status, age in years and sex. Deeply sampled blood TCRbeta repertoires from subjects exposed to, actively infected with, or recovered from COVID-19 were included in the dataset. The material from the prospective study consisted of cDNA or gDNA derived from T cells, B-cell-depleted T cells, or PBMCs. Broader findings and caveats from the paper: How much clinical and demographic metadata was included differed by source and by participant, and the metadata was provided uncurated.

Each collaborating institution followed its own protocols to collect whole blood in K2EDTA tubes. For TCRbeta analysis, collaborator samples were shipped as frozen whole blood, as isolated PBMCs, or as DNA extracted from either sample type. TCRbeta CDR3 regions were amplified from genomic DNA using the immunoSEQ Assay, a bias-controlled multiplex PCR. Per the authors' processing: Nucleated cell counts per sample were estimated from amplification of reference gene primers within the assay. Sequence reads were collapsed and filtered to measure the absolute abundance of every unique TCRbeta CDR3 rearrangement. Productive Simpson clonality was computed per sample as the square root of Simpson's diversity index over productive rearrangements. Imported from immuneACCESS, the table was reduced by TCRdb to in-frame sequences with V and J called. These copies leave out some clones; in studies compared against another copy, an unresolved V gene accounts for under half, and the cause of the remainder is not known. From that table come the V and J calls and clone size; the DNA was used to work out D and trimming. This sample gives some 300,000 clones in total; about 88% of them show up just once. Jointly, the top ten make up 1.3% of the sample.

V and J lose 6 bases and 4 bases, and a span of 13 bases separates them. CDR1 and CDR2, per the germline V gene (reference sequence), are LGHDT and YNNKEL. From its cysteine to its phenylalanine, the CDR3 spans 14 amino acids. Only the CDR3 DNA is retained, 42 bases long and in frame from the first base. As for this clone: The antigen it recognizes is unknown. No per-base quality is available; no much larger clone lies one base away.

Sequenced sample: peripheral blood. The receptor chain draws on TRBV3-1 (or the pseudogene TRBV3-2) and TRBJ1-3, and perhaps TRBD1 as D gene, on 6 matching bases. The TCR was taken from a man between 65 and 85 years old with acute or convalescent COVID-19. The DNA sequence is TGTGCCAGCAGTAACAGGGTAAGGGGAAACACCATATATTTT. Translated, this is CASSNRVRGNTIYF.